The next 24 T cell receptor beta chains were all read from a single sample in a study of regulatory T cells in long-lasting Graves disease. Indicated time point: newly diagnosed GD, antithyroid drugs for less than 3 months. PBMC-extracted RNA yielded the TCR library. Arm-PCR of CDR3 regions and iRepertoire HTBI primers were the basis on which TCR beta libraries were built. TCRdb recomputed calls from the multiplex PCR reads with MiXCR, one row per CDR3 protein. The table shows almost 450,000 distinct CDR3 sequences, with around 17% occurring only once. The sample also formed part of further work on T cells in Graves' hyperthyroidism and ophthalmopathy.

The material sequenced was peripheral blood mononuclear cells (PBMCs), taken at new diagnosis, from a patient treated with antithyroid drugs. Receptor source: a woman aged 30 to 39 with Graves disease.

The count of this clonotype is one. Germline and junction disagree at one end, which may indicate a read error. This chain joins TRBV6-2 or TRBV6-3 and TRBJ2-3; D is perhaps TRBD1 (6 bases). This CDR3 region has 12 residues. CDR1 and CDR2 (germline): MNHEY, SVGEGT. CDR3 coding DNA: TGTGCCAGCAGCCCAGATACAGGGAAGCGGTACTTC. Its translation is CASSPDTGKRYF.

In regard to this clonotype: With a much larger clone just one base away, this may be a read error. The J gene is TRBJ2-1, the V gene TRBV28; weak D call: TRBD2 (5 bases). The germline V gene has CDR1 MDHEN and CDR2 SYDVKM. The CDR3 contains 15 residues. The CDR3 region is CASSFWGEWNNERFF. The CDR3, as DNA: TGTGCCAGCAGTTTTTGGGGAGAATGGAACAATGAGCGGTTCTTC.

This chain connects TRBV7-9 to TRBJ2-2; 8 nucleotides line up with TRBD1. Looked up from germline, CDR1 is SEHNR and CDR2 is FQNEAQ (reference sequence). The length of the CDR3 is 15 residues. V trimming: 6 bases; J trimming: 0 bases; junction bases outside the gene matches: 3. The CDR3 DNA is TGTGCCAGCAGAACGACAGGGGCGAACACCGGGGAGCTGTTTTTT. As protein: CASRTTGANTGELFF.

The table lists this clonotype with many counts. CDR3 nucleotide sequence: TGTGCCAGCAGCTCCCAGGGCTGGGGTAACTATGGCTACACCTTC. Its translation is CASSSQGWGNYGYTF. The chain links TRBV11-2 to TRBJ1-2; possible D gene TRBD1, 5 bases. V lost 4 bases and J lost 1, with 13 bases in between. In germline, CDR1 is SGHAT, CDR2 FQNNGV. This CDR3 comprises 15 residues. Together with reference TRBV11-2 and TRBJ1-2, the CDR3 gives the full variable domain: EAGVAQSPRYKIIEKRQSVAFWCNPISGHATLYWYQQILGQGPKLLIQFQNNGVVDDSQLPKDRFSAERLKGVDSTLKIQPAKLEDSAVYLCASSSQGWGNYGYTFGSGTRLTVV.

This clonotype came up a few times. The chain recombines TRBV7-9 with TRBJ2-1; 10 bases are shared with TRBD1. In germline, CDR1 is SEHNR, CDR2 FQNEAQ (reference sequence). V lost 4 bases, J lost 2 bases, and 2 bases stayed unmatched. This CDR3 region has 15 residues. CDR3 nucleotides: TGTGCCAGCAGCTCGGGACAGGGGACCTACAATGAGCAGTTCTTC. Encoded protein: CASSSGQGTYNEQFF.

CDR3 DNA: TGTGCCAGCAGCCCAGGAACGGGACTATCAGATACGCAGTATTTT. This gives the protein CASSPGTGLSDTQYF. The chain recombines TRBV7-9 with TRBJ2-3; 7 bases align to TRBD2. Losses at the gene ends were 5 bases for V and 4 bases for J; bases not matched to a gene: 9. The CDR3 contains 15 residues. Germline loops: CDR1 SEHNR, CDR2 FQNEAQ (reference sequence).

A single count supports this clonotype. The chain couples TRBV5-1 to TRBJ1-2, with 7 positions matching TRBD1. Germline-derived CDR1 and CDR2 are SGHRS and YFSETQ. J was trimmed by 4 bases and V by 5 bases; bases with no gene match: 8. The CDR3 length is 14 residues. CDR3 region: CASSTGTVVYGYTF. CDR3 in DNA: TGCGCCAGCAGTACTGGGACAGTGGTCTATGGCTACACCTTC.

This rearrangement joins TRBV7-2 to TRBJ2-1, with 7 bases identical to TRBD2. V shed 1 base and J 3 bases; nucleotides not matched to a gene: 15. There are 19 residues in the CDR3. Per germline, CDR1 SGHTA and CDR2 FQGNSA. CDR3 sequence (DNA): TGTGCCAGCAGCTTAGGGGCGGTGCGGGAGAGATGGGTCTACAATGAGCAGTTCTTC. This gives the protein CASSLGAVRERWVYNEQFF.

This clonotype was picked up a small number of times. This chain connects TRBV5-5 to TRBJ1-5; perhaps TRBD1 as D (6 bases). This CDR3 region has 16 residues. Germline V gene lookup returns CDR1 SGHKS and CDR2 YYEKEE (reference sequence). V was clipped by 4 bases and J by 6 bases, with 20 bases between them. CDR3 amino acids: CASSRTPTGAGQPQHF. In nucleotides, the CDR3 is TGTGCCAGCAGCCGGACTCCCACGGGGGCGGGTCAGCCCCAGCATTTT.

As concerns this clonotype: The likely explanation is a read error, given a far larger clone one base away. The V and J genes are TRBV11-2 and TRBJ2-1; 8 bases are shared with TRBD1. Per the germline V gene, CDR1 is SGHAT and CDR2 is FQNNGV. This CDR3 has 16 residues. DNA for the CDR3: TGTGCCGGCAGTCGACAGGGGACCAACTATTACAATGAGCAGTTCTTC. It translates to CAGSRQGTNYYNEQFF. The whole variable domain, filled in from reference TRBV11-2 and TRBJ2-1, reads EAGVAQSPRYKIIEKRQSVAFWCNPISGHATLYWYQQILGQGPKLLIQFQNNGVVDDSQLPKDRFSAERLKGVDSTLKIQPAKLEDSAVYLCAGSRQGTNYYNEQFFGPGTRLTVL.

The J gene is TRBJ2-1, the V gene TRBV11-3; 11 nucleotides line up with TRBD2. The CDR3 sequence is 17 residues long. The germline gives CDR1 SGHNT, CDR2 YENEEA. V lost 4 bases, J lost 9 bases, and 14 bases stayed unmatched. CDR3 region: CASSSYLAGGPYGEQFF. The CDR3 DNA sequence: TGTGCCAGCAGCTCCTACTTAGCGGGAGGGCCATATGGTGAGCAGTTCTTC.

This chain joins TRBV4-2 and TRBJ2-1, with D possibly matching TRBD2 (5 bases). V lost 6 bases and J lost 5, with 8 bases in between. The length of the CDR3 is 12 residues. CDR1 is LGHNA, CDR2 YNFKEQ, per germline. The CDR3 DNA sequence: TGTGCCAGCAGGGGCGGGCACAATGAGCAGTTCTTC. Residues: CASRGGHNEQFF.

This clonotype appeared many times. This chain joins TRBV18 and TRBJ2-7; no definite D call. V lost 3 bases, J lost 5 bases, and 11 bases lay in between. Germline-derived CDR1 and CDR2 are KGHSH and LQKENI. The CDR3 contains 13 residues. The CDR3 DNA reads TGTGCCAGCTCACCTAGTGGGCCGAACGAGCAGTACTTC. Its translation: CASSPSGPNEQYF.

Details on this clonotype: An end of the junction differs from the germline gene, which may be a read error. The chain joins TRBV29-1 to TRBJ1-2; D not resolved. The CDR3 is 10 amino acids. Germline V lookup: CDR1 SQVTM, CDR2 ANQGSEA. Here the CDR3 DNA reads TGCAGCGTAGAAGGTTATGGCTACACCTTC. This gives the protein CSVEGYGYTF. Full variable domain (outside the CDR3, taken from reference TRBV29-1 and TRBJ1-2): SAVISQKPSRDICQRGTSLTIQCQVDSQVTMMFWYRQQPGQSLTLIATANQGSEATYESGFVIDKFPISRPNLTFSTLTVSNMSPEDSSIYLCSVEGYGYTFGSGTRLTVV.

This clonotype was observed a handful of times. The chain joins TRBV20-1 to TRBJ2-3, with D perhaps matching TRBD1 (6 bases). Trimming took off 6 bases at V and 1 base at J, with 11 bases between the two ends. The germline gives CDR1 DFQATT, CDR2 SNEGSKA (reference sequence). This CDR3 has 13 amino acids. In DNA form, the CDR3 reads TGCAGTGCCCAAAGACAGGGCACAGATACGCAGTATTTT. Protein product: CSAQRQGTDTQYF.

The CDR3 region is CASSPHGTAAYGYTF. CDR3 nucleotides: TGTGCCAGCAGCCCCCACGGGACAGCTGCTTATGGCTACACCTTC. This chain uses TRBV9 with TRBJ1-2, with TRBD1 matching 7 bases. The junction had 11 bases not matched to a gene; V was cut back by 4 bases and J by 5 bases. Germline assignment: CDR1 SGDLS and CDR2 YYNGEE. The CDR3 contains 15 residues.

This clonotype has only a few counts. This chain joins TRBV7-9 and TRBJ2-7, with 9 bases that match TRBD2. Germline lookup yields CDR1 SEHNR and CDR2 FQNEAQ (reference sequence). V lost 6 bases, J lost 5 bases, and 8 bases stayed unmatched. CDR3 length: 14 residues. Written as DNA, the CDR3 is TGTGCCAGCAGACCGGTAGCGGGAGCACACGAGCAGTACTTC. Amino acids: CASRPVAGAHEQYF.

The CDR3 coding sequence is TGTGCCAGCATCTTCGGGGAGACCCAGTACTTC. Protein sequence: CASIFGETQYF. J is TRBJ2-5 and V is TRBV28; D gene uncertain. Between the trimmed V and J ends, which lost 7 bases and 5 bases, there was a span of 8 bases. Germline CDR1 MDHEN, CDR2 SYDVKM. The CDR3 has 11 residues.

J is TRBJ2-7 and V is TRBV27; D may be TRBD2 (6 bases). Trimming took 6 bases from V and 4 from J, leaving 22 bases between them. CDR3 length: 16 amino acids. CDR1 MNHEY and CDR2 SMNVEV come from the germline V gene (reference sequence). The CDR3 is CASSSPVGGAKYEQYF. In DNA, the CDR3 is TGTGCCAGCAGCTCCCCAGTCGGCGGGGCCAAATACGAGCAGTACTTC.

This clonotype was seen many times. The rearrangement links TRBV30 to TRBJ1-1, with no clear D. V dropped 2 bases and J dropped 1 base, with 23 bases sitting between them. The CDR3 extends over 18 amino acids. Germline values: CDR1 GTSNPN, CDR2 SVGIG (reference sequence). CDR3 loop: CAWSFSNVRVSQNTEAFF. CDR3 in DNA: TGTGCCTGGAGTTTCTCCAATGTACGGGTAAGCCAGAACACTGAAGCTTTCTTT.

This clonotype has a count of ten or more. The chain carries TRBV18 and TRBJ2-1; D not certain. The CDR3 is 15 residues long. V lost 4 bases and J lost 7, with 17 bases in between. Germline CDR1 is KGHSH and CDR2 is LQKENI. For the CDR3, the DNA is TGTGCCAGCTCACATTCAGCCCTCCGTGGGAATGAGCAGTTCTTC. It encodes CASSHSALRGNEQFF. The entire variable domain, with the rest obtained from reference TRBV18 and TRBJ2-1, is as follows: NAGVMQNPRHLVRRRGQEARLRCSPMKGHSHVYWYRQLPEEGLKFMVYLQKENIIDESGMPKERFSAEFPKEGPSILRIQQVVRGDSAAYFCASSHSALRGNEQFFGPGTRLTVL.

This clonotype was found many times. The J gene is TRBJ2-5, the V gene TRBV7-2, with 8 bases fitting TRBD2. Unmatched junction bases numbered 8, after V lost 5 bases and J lost 0 bases. This CDR3 region has 16 residues. CDR1 and CDR2 (germline): SGHTA, FQGNSA. The CDR3 nucleotides are TGTGCCAGCAGCCCGCTTAGCGGGATAGACCAAGAGACCCAGTACTTC. Encoded protein: CASSPLSGIDQETQYF. The full variable domain, completed using reference TRBV7-2 and TRBJ2-5, is GAGVSQSPSNKVTEKGKDVELRCDPISGHTALYWYRQSLGQGLEFLIYFQGNSAPDKSGLPSDRFSAERTGGSVSTLTIQRTQQEDSAVYLCASSPLSGIDQETQYFGPGTRLLVL.

The sample holds many counts of this clonotype. This chain connects TRBV6-2 or TRBV6-3 to TRBJ2-5; 7 bases map to TRBD2. The CDR3 length is 15 residues. Unmatched junction bases numbered 10, after V lost 2 bases and J lost 7 bases. Germline V gene lookup returns CDR1 MNHEY and CDR2 SVGEGT. This CDR3 is CASSYGGLSLRTQYF. The DNA of the CDR3 is TGTGCCAGCAGTTACGGGGGACTATCTCTGCGGACCCAGTACTTC.

This clonotype was detected ten times or more. The chain uses TRBV20-1 and TRBJ2-7, with 7 nucleotides matching TRBD2. Germline lookup yields CDR1 DFQATT and CDR2 SNEGSKA (reference sequence). The length of the CDR3 is 13 residues. DNA for the CDR3: TGCAGCCCTTACCCGTCGGGGGGAGGCGAGCAGTACTTC. Translation: CSPYPSGGGEQYF.